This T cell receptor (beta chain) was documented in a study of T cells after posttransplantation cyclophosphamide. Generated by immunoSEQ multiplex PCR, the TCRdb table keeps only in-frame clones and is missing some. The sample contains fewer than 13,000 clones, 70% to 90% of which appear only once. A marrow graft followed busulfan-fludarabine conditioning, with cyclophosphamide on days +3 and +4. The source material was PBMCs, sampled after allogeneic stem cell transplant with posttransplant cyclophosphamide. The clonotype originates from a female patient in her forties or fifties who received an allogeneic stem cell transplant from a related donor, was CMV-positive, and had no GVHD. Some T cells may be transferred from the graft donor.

CDR3 residues: CASTVQGANPYEQYF. The CDR3 bases are TGTGCCAGCACCGTACAGGGGGCAAATCCCTACGAGCAGTACTTC. V gene TRBV6-6 combines with J gene TRBJ2-7, with TRBD1 matching 9 bases. This CDR3 comprises 15 residues. The J segment lost 2 bases and the V segment lost 7 bases, leaving 9 bases of the junction unmatched. Per the germline V gene, CDR1 is MNHNY and CDR2 is SVGAGI (reference sequence).